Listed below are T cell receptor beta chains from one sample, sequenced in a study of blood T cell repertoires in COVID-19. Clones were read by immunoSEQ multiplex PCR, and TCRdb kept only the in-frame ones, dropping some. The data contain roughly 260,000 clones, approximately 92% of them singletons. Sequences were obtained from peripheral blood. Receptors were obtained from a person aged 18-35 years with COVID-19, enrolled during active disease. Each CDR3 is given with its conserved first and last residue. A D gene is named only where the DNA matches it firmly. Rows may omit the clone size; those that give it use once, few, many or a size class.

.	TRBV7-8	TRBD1	CASSSGQVNEQFF
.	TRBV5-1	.	CASSFYGLLNEQFF
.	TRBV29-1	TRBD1	CSALGWGQDSSSYEQYF
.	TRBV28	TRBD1	CASSLSTGGPYEQYF
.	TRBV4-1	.	CASSQGPRMNTEAFF
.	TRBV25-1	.	CASSSSDQPQHF
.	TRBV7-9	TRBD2	CASSSGLAGLGSYNEQFF
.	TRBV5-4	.	CASSLGQSGTPLHF
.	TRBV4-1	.	CASSQDRGFEQYF
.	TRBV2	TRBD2	CASIAGKRIYEQYF
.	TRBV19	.	CASSIGEASYEQYF
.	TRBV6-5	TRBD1	CASSGTGSEKLFF
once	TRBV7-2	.	CASSLETGPREKLFF
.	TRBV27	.	CASSYGFPSYEQYF
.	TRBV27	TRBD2	CASSSLLGLAGRTDTQYF
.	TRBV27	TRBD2	CASKLTSGTSTDTQYF
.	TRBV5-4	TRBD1	CATRRQGDTDTQYF
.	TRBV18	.	CASSPGTSTDTQYF
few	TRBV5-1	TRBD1	CASSAGGFSGNTIYF